A selection of T cell receptor beta chains follows, all from one sample in a study of blood T cells in healthy people across ages. TCRdb independently ran MiXCR on the 5' RACE reads; one entry per CDR3 protein. The sample consists of about 640,000 distinct CDR3 sequences, around two fifths of them appearing once. The sample consisted of blood. The receptors shown here come from an elderly man in good health. Each CDR3 is given with its conserved first and last residue. D genes are given only for firm matches. Clone size, where shown, is once, few, many, or a class for clones that have expanded.

len: 15; d_gene: TRBD1; abundance: NA; j_gene: TRBJ1-1; v_gene: TRBV7-8; CDR3aa: CASSLATGWGTEAFF; CDR3nt: TGTGCCAGCAGCCTAGCGACAGGGTGGGGAACTGAAGCTTTCTTT
len: 14; d_gene: NA; abundance: few; j_gene: TRBJ2-7; v_gene: TRBV6-6; CDR3aa: CASSPPDTRNEQYF; CDR3nt: TGTGCCAGCAGCCCCCCGGACACAAGGAACGAGCAGTACTTC
len: 14; d_gene: NA; abundance: NA; j_gene: TRBJ2-7; v_gene: TRBV28; CDR3aa: CASSLELRGGEQYF; CDR3nt: TGTGCCAGCAGTTTAGAGTTGAGGGGAGGCGAGCAGTACTTC
len: 16; d_gene: NA; abundance: NA; j_gene: TRBJ1-1; v_gene: TRBV20-1; CDR3aa: CSAIPWVETGNTEAFF; CDR3nt: TGCAGTGCTATCCCATGGGTGGAGACAGGGAACACTGAAGCTTTCTTT
len: 17; d_gene: TRBD2; abundance: NA; j_gene: TRBJ2-5; v_gene: TRBV7-9; CDR3aa: CASSWAELAGNQETQYF; CDR3nt: TGTGCCAGCAGTTGGGCGGAACTAGCGGGGAACCAAGAGACCCAGTACTTC
len: 14; d_gene: TRBD1; abundance: NA; j_gene: TRBJ2-5; v_gene: TRBV27; CDR3aa: CASSTGDEMGTQYF; CDR3nt: TGTGCCAGCTCGACAGGGGATGAGATGGGGACCCAGTACTTC
len: 15; d_gene: NA; abundance: NA; j_gene: TRBJ2-7; v_gene: TRBV11-2; CDR3aa: CACSLGGPAVYEQYF; CDR3nt: TGTGCCTGCAGCTTAGGAGGGCCGGCCGTCTACGAGCAGTACTTC
len: 17; d_gene: TRBD2; abundance: once; j_gene: TRBJ2-3; v_gene: TRBV20-1; CDR3aa: CSALHGGGAGDADAQYF; CDR3nt: TGCAGTGCCCTCCATGGCGGGGGGGCAGGAGACGCAGATGCGCAGTATTTT
len: 14; d_gene: NA; abundance: NA; j_gene: TRBJ2-7; v_gene: TRBV9; CDR3aa: CASSVGDGASEQYF; CDR3nt: TGTGCCAGCAGCGTCGGGGACGGGGCTTCCGAGCAGTACTTC
len: 14; d_gene: NA; abundance: NA; j_gene: TRBJ2-7; v_gene: TRBV7-9; CDR3aa: CASSPSEITYEQYF; CDR3nt: TGTGCCAGCAGCCCTAGCGAGATCACCTACGAGCAGTACTTC
len: 16; d_gene: TRBD1; abundance: NA; j_gene: TRBJ2-1; v_gene: TRBV9; CDR3aa: CASSEEPDRVGIEQFF; CDR3nt: TGTGCCAGCAGCGAAGAGCCCGACAGGGTAGGGATTGAGCAGTTCTTC
len: 16; d_gene: TRBD1; abundance: NA; j_gene: TRBJ1-5; v_gene: TRBV4-2; CDR3aa: CASSQDDRVGNQPQHF; CDR3nt: TGTGCCAGCAGCCAAGACGACAGGGTTGGCAATCAGCCCCAGCATTTT
len: 18; d_gene: TRBD1; abundance: NA; j_gene: TRBJ1-3; v_gene: TRBV20-1; CDR3aa: CSARDGSRQGSSGNTIYF; CDR3nt: TGCAGTGCTAGAGATGGTAGTAGACAGGGGAGCTCTGGAAACACCATATATTTT
len: 16; d_gene: TRBD1; abundance: NA; j_gene: TRBJ2-6; v_gene: TRBV7-2; CDR3aa: CASSPQGVAGANVLTF; CDR3nt: TGTGCCAGCAGCCCCCAGGGGGTGGCTGGGGCCAACGTCCTGACTTTC
len: 12; d_gene: NA; abundance: NA; j_gene: TRBJ2-3; v_gene: TRBV7-9; CDR3aa: CASTASSGQQYF; CDR3nt: TGTGCCAGCACCGCATCTTCGGGACAGCAGTATTTT
len: 14; d_gene: NA; abundance: few; j_gene: TRBJ2-3; v_gene: TRBV6-5; CDR3aa: CASSGGQRTDTQYF; CDR3nt: TGTGCCAGCAGTGGCGGACAGCGCACAGATACGCAGTATTTT
len: 14; d_gene: NA; abundance: NA; j_gene: TRBJ2-7; v_gene: TRBV10-3; CDR3aa: CAIKIDSSSYEQYF; CDR3nt: TGTGCCATCAAAATTGACAGTAGCTCCTACGAGCAGTACTTC
len: 14; d_gene: NA; abundance: many; j_gene: TRBJ2-1; v_gene: TRBV29-1; CDR3aa: CSVVGLQTYNEQFF; CDR3nt: TGCAGCGTTGTGGGTTTGCAGACTTACAATGAGCAGTTCTTC
len: 12; d_gene: NA; abundance: few; j_gene: TRBJ2-3; v_gene: TRBV12-5; CDR3aa: CASAQATDTQYF; CDR3nt: TGTGCTAGTGCCCAGGCCACAGATACGCAGTATTTT
len: 15; d_gene: NA; abundance: NA; j_gene: TRBJ1-1; v_gene: TRBV2; CDR3aa: CASRSGDQPNTEAFF; CDR3nt: TGTGCCAGCAGATCAGGGGATCAACCGAACACTGAAGCTTTCTTT
len: 15; d_gene: TRBD1; abundance: NA; j_gene: TRBJ1-5; v_gene: TRBV6-2/TRBV6-3; CDR3aa: CASTKQGRSNQPQHF; CDR3nt: TGTGCCAGCACCAAACAGGGGAGAAGCAATCAGCCCCAGCATTTT
len: 13; d_gene: NA; abundance: NA; j_gene: TRBJ2-5; v_gene: TRBV2; CDR3aa: CASSELLLETQYF; CDR3nt: TGTGCCAGCAGTGAATTACTTCTGGAGACCCAGTACTTC
len: 16; d_gene: NA; abundance: NA; j_gene: TRBJ2-7; v_gene: TRBV28; CDR3aa: CASKSTQGNAYNEQYF; CDR3nt: TGTGCCAGCAAGAGTACACAGGGTAATGCATACAATGAGCAGTACTTC
len: 15; d_gene: TRBD2; abundance: once; j_gene: TRBJ2-7; v_gene: TRBV12-3/TRBV12-4; CDR3aa: CASSYSGSGPYEQYF; CDR3nt: TGTGCCAGCAGTTATAGCGGGAGTGGACCCTACGAGCAGTACTTC
len: 16; d_gene: NA; abundance: NA; j_gene: TRBJ2-3; v_gene: TRBV7-2; CDR3aa: CASSVNRDFNPGTQYF; CDR3nt: TGTGCCAGCAGCGTAAACAGGGATTTTAATCCAGGTACGCAGTATTTT
len: 12; d_gene: NA; abundance: few; j_gene: TRBJ1-1; v_gene: TRBV2; CDR3aa: CASSERGLTAFF; CDR3nt: TGTGCCAGCAGTGAGCGGGGTTTGACGGCTTTCTTT
len: 11; d_gene: NA; abundance: few; j_gene: TRBJ2-7; v_gene: TRBV20-1; CDR3aa: CSARGENEQYF; CDR3nt: TGCAGTGCTAGGGGGGAAAACGAGCAGTACTTC
len: 13; d_gene: TRBD2; abundance: NA; j_gene: TRBJ2-3; v_gene: TRBV30; CDR3aa: CAWSTSGTDTQYF; CDR3nt: TGTGCCTGGAGTACTAGCGGCACAGATACGCAGTATTTT
len: 13; d_gene: NA; abundance: NA; j_gene: TRBJ2-3; v_gene: TRBV6-2/TRBV6-3; CDR3aa: CASSFPIIDTQYF; CDR3nt: TGTGCCAGCAGTTTTCCCATTATTGATACGCAGTATTTT
len: 16; d_gene: TRBD2; abundance: NA; j_gene: TRBJ2-2; v_gene: TRBV6-6; CDR3aa: CASSKPGLPYTGELFF; CDR3nt: TGTGCCAGCAGTAAACCGGGACTACCCTACACCGGGGAGCTGTTTTTT
len: 19; d_gene: TRBD2; abundance: NA; j_gene: TRBJ2-5; v_gene: TRBV4-1; CDR3aa: CASSHLRGGAGTSQETQYF; CDR3nt: TGCGCCAGCAGCCACCTCAGGGGAGGCGCGGGGACTAGCCAAGAGACCCAGTACTTC
len: 14; d_gene: TRBD1; abundance: NA; j_gene: TRBJ2-3; v_gene: TRBV18; CDR3aa: CASSTGQGADTQYF; CDR3nt: TGTGCCAGCTCTACCGGACAGGGCGCGGATACGCAGTATTTT
len: 19; d_gene: NA; abundance: many; j_gene: TRBJ2-6; v_gene: TRBV3-1; CDR3aa: CASSQGVARKDSGANVLTF; CDR3nt: TGTGCCAGCAGCCAAGGGGTAGCGCGGAAGGACTCTGGGGCCAACGTCCTGACTTTC
len: 14; d_gene: TRBD1; abundance: many; j_gene: TRBJ2-7; v_gene: TRBV20-1; CDR3aa: CSAPGDRGRYEQYF; CDR3nt: TGCAGTGCTCCAGGAGACAGGGGACGGTACGAGCAGTACTTC
len: 15; d_gene: TRBD1; abundance: NA; j_gene: TRBJ2-3; v_gene: TRBV14; CDR3aa: CASSLTRDRGDTQYF; CDR3nt: TGTGCCAGCAGCCTCACCCGGGACAGGGGGGATACGCAGTATTTT
len: 15; d_gene: TRBD2; abundance: NA; j_gene: TRBJ2-5; v_gene: TRBV5-1; CDR3aa: CASTLAGGYQETQYF; CDR3nt: TGCGCCAGCACCTTAGCGGGAGGTTATCAAGAGACCCAGTACTTC
len: 13; d_gene: NA; abundance: NA; j_gene: TRBJ2-3; v_gene: TRBV20-1; CDR3aa: CSARDAGPYTQYF; CDR3nt: TGCAGTGCTAGAGATGCAGGTCCCTATACGCAGTATTTT
len: 11; d_gene: NA; abundance: many; j_gene: TRBJ2-7; v_gene: TRBV7-2; CDR3aa: CASSKNYEQYF; CDR3nt: TGTGCCAGCAGCAAAAACTACGAGCAGTACTTC
len: 15; d_gene: NA; abundance: few; j_gene: TRBJ2-5; v_gene: TRBV7-9; CDR3aa: CASSLAAGARETQYF; CDR3nt: TGTGCCAGCAGCTTAGCGGCAGGGGCGAGAGAGACCCAGTACTTC
len: 14; d_gene: TRBD1; abundance: many; j_gene: TRBJ2-1; v_gene: TRBV20-1; CDR3aa: CSARRTGIYNEQFF; CDR3nt: TGCAGTGCTAGGCGGACAGGGATCTACAATGAGCAGTTCTTC
len: 15; d_gene: NA; abundance: NA; j_gene: TRBJ2-7; v_gene: TRBV15; CDR3aa: CATSRAGGISYEQYF; CDR3nt: TGTGCCACCAGCAGAGCGGGCGGAATCTCCTACGAGCAGTACTTC
len: 15; d_gene: TRBD2; abundance: NA; j_gene: TRBJ2-1; v_gene: TRBV11-2; CDR3aa: CASSLVGGSTTEQFF; CDR3nt: TGTGCCAGCAGCTTAGTCGGCGGGAGTACGACTGAGCAGTTCTTC
len: 16; d_gene: NA; abundance: NA; j_gene: TRBJ2-1; v_gene: TRBV12-3/TRBV12-4; CDR3aa: CASSSQAGLIYNEQFF; CDR3nt: TGTGCCAGCAGTTCACAAGCGGGCTTAATCTACAATGAGCAGTTCTTC
len: 15; d_gene: NA; abundance: NA; j_gene: TRBJ1-6; v_gene: TRBV6-5; CDR3aa: CASRRDGDRNSPLHF; CDR3nt: TGTGCCAGCAGACGGGACGGGGATAGGAATTCACCCCTCCACTTT
len: 16; d_gene: TRBD1; abundance: NA; j_gene: TRBJ2-5; v_gene: TRBV4-2; CDR3aa: CASSQEPDRGGETQYF; CDR3nt: TGTGCCAGCAGCCAAGAGCCTGACAGGGGCGGAGAGACCCAGTACTTC
len: 15; d_gene: NA; abundance: many; j_gene: TRBJ2-1; v_gene: TRBV20-1; CDR3aa: CSARSGWASYNEQFF; CDR3nt: TGCAGTGCTAGATCAGGCTGGGCTTCCTACAATGAGCAGTTCTTC
len: 15; d_gene: NA; abundance: few; j_gene: TRBJ1-2; v_gene: TRBV30; CDR3aa: CAWSVKTVRREGYTF; CDR3nt: TGTGCCTGGAGTGTCAAGACAGTCCGCCGGGAGGGCTACACCTTC
len: 16; d_gene: TRBD2; abundance: NA; j_gene: TRBJ2-1; v_gene: TRBV7-2; CDR3aa: CTSSSGSGGAYNEQFF; CDR3nt: TGTACCAGCAGCTCCGGGAGCGGGGGGGCATACAATGAGCAGTTCTTC
len: 15; d_gene: TRBD1; abundance: NA; j_gene: TRBJ2-2; v_gene: TRBV5-1; CDR3aa: CASSIGSGTGQELFF; CDR3nt: TGCGCCAGCAGCATTGGTTCCGGGACAGGGCAAGAGCTGTTTTTT
len: 13; d_gene: NA; abundance: NA; j_gene: TRBJ2-5; v_gene: TRBV2; CDR3aa: CASNRGRQETQYF; CDR3nt: TGTGCCAGCAACCGAGGGCGTCAAGAGACCCAGTACTTC
len: 14; d_gene: TRBD1; abundance: NA; j_gene: TRBJ2-3; v_gene: TRBV12-5; CDR3aa: CASAVGTGTDTQYF; CDR3nt: TGTGCTAGTGCTGTGGGGACAGGGACAGATACGCAGTATTTT
len: 15; d_gene: NA; abundance: NA; j_gene: TRBJ2-6; v_gene: TRBV7-2; CDR3aa: CASSSGLLGANVLTF; CDR3nt: TGTGCCAGCAGCTCTGGTCTTCTGGGGGCCAACGTCCTGACTTTC